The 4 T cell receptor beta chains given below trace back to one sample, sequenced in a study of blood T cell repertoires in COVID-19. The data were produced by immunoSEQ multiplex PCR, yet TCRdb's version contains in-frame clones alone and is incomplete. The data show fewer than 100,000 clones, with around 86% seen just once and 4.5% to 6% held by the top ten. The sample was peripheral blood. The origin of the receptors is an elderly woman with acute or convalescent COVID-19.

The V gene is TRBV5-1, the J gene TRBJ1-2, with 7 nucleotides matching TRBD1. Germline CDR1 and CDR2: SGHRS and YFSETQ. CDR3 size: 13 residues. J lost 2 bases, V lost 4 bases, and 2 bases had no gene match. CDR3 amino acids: CASSRDRNYGYTF. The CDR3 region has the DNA TGCGCCAGCAGCCGGGACAGAAACTATGGCTACACCTTC.

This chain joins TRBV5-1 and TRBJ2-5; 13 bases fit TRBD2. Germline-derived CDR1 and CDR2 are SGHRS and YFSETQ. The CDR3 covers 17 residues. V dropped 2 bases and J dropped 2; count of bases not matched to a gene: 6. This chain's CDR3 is CASSFGTSGMGQETQYF. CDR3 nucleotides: TGCGCCAGCAGCTTCGGGACTAGCGGGATGGGACAAGAGACCCAGTACTTC.

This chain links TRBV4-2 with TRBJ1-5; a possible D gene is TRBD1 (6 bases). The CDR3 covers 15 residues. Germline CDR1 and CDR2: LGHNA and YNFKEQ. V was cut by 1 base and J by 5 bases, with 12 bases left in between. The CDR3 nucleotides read TGTGCCAGCAGCCAAGGTTCGGGGGGCGATCAGCCCCAGCATTTT. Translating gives CASSQGSGGDQPQHF.

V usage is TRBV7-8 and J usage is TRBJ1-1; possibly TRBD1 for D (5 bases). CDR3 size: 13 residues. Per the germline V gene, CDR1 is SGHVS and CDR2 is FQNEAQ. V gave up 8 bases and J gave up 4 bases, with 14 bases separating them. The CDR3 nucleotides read TGTGCCAGCCAGGGAGGTCGGATCACTGAAGCTTTCTTT. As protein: CASQGGRITEAFF.